Listed here are 10 T cell receptor beta chains from one sample, sequenced in a study of T-cell reconstitution after alpha-beta-depleted transplantation in children. Molecular barcoding with unique molecular identifiers was used for the TCRbeta library. Using its own MiXCR run on the PCR reads, TCRdb lists one record per CDR3 protein. The profile shows about 980,000 distinct CDR3 sequences, roughly 29% of them singletons. Here the sequenced sample was PBMCs, mostly from graft donor cells, taken 360 days after TCRalphabeta/CD19-depleted stem cell transplant. These receptors were obtained from a boy in the first two years of life who had a stem cell transplant for SCID, so the T cells may come from the graft donor.

This clonotype came up a few times. V usage is TRBV4-1 and J usage is TRBJ2-7, with a tentative D call TRBD2 (6 bases). The length of the CDR3 is 17 residues. From germline, CDR1 is MGHRA and CDR2 YSYEKL. Trimming took 0 bases from V and 3 from J, leaving 18 bases between them. CDR3: CASSQESRRGGIYEQYF. CDR3 nucleotide sequence: TGCGCCAGCAGCCAAGAGAGTCGGCGTGGGGGGATCTACGAGCAGTACTTC.

V gene TRBV5-5 combines with J gene TRBJ2-1, with D perhaps being TRBD1 or TRBD2 (6 bases each). V lost 3 bases to trimming and J lost 2 bases, with 12 bases between them. CDR1 is SGHKS and CDR2 is YYEKEE in the germline V gene (reference sequence). The CDR3 consists of 15 residues. The chain's CDR3 is CASSSAGHPYNEQFF. Written as DNA, the CDR3 is TGTGCCAGCAGCTCTGCGGGACACCCCTACAATGAGCAGTTCTTC. The full variable domain, with the rest looked up from reference TRBV5-5 and TRBJ2-1, is DAGVTQSPTHLIKTRGQQVTLRCSPISGHKSVSWYQQVLGQGPQFIFQYYEKEERGRGNFPDRFSARQFPNYSSELNVNALLLGDSALYLCASSSAGHPYNEQFFGPGTRLTVL.

The rearrangement joins TRBV10-3 to TRBJ2-3; D may correspond to TRBD1 or TRBD2 (5 bases each). This CDR3 is built from 14 residues. The germline V gene has CDR1 ENHRY and CDR2 SYGVKD. V lost 5 bases and J lost 4, with 13 bases in between. CDR3 amino acids: CAISTGTSPDTQYF. The CDR3 DNA reads as TGTGCCATCAGTACCGGGACCTCCCCAGATACGCAGTATTTT.

This rearrangement joins TRBV9 to TRBJ1-4; no clear D gene. This CDR3 region has 15 residues. Trimming took 4 bases from V and 3 from J, leaving 13 bases between them. CDR1 is SGDLS, CDR2 YYNGEE, per germline. This chain's CDR3 is CASSRLGGPNEKLFF. The DNA for the CDR3 is TGTGCCAGCAGCCGTCTGGGAGGGCCTAATGAAAAACTGTTTTTT.

The chain recombines TRBV11-2 with TRBJ1-6, with D possibly being TRBD1 (5 bases). V was cut by 5 bases and J by 3 bases, with 11 bases left in between. The CDR3 length is 15 residues. Germline-derived CDR1 and CDR2 are SGHAT and FQNNGV. The chain's CDR3 is CASSPGTHYNSPLHF. CDR3 nucleotide sequence: TGTGCCAGCAGCCCCGGGACTCACTATAATTCACCCCTCCACTTT.

This clonotype showed up just a few times. The chain carries TRBV20-1 and TRBJ2-2; no firm D call. Germline V CDR1 and CDR2: DFQATT, SNEGSKA (reference sequence). V lost 3 bases and J 2 bases, leaving 7 bases between the germline ends. CDR3 size: 13 residues. For the CDR3, the DNA is TGCAGTGCTAGTGCCCCTAACACCGGGGAGCTGTTTTTT. Protein product: CSASAPNTGELFF.

This chain connects TRBV10-3 to TRBJ2-7, with D possibly being TRBD1 (6 bases). The CDR3 runs 14 residues. Per germline, CDR1 ENHRY and CDR2 SYGVKD. Trimming removed 4 bases from V and 1 base from J, with 11 bases in between. The CDR3 coding sequence is TGTGCCATCAGTGCCGGGACATCTTCCTACGAGCAGTACTTC. It translates to CAISAGTSSYEQYF.

The gene calls are TRBV10-3 and TRBJ2-1, with D perhaps being TRBD1 or TRBD2 (5 bases each). Germline CDR1 and CDR2: ENHRY and SYGVKD. Trimming pared 6 bases from V and 7 bases from J, leaving 34 bases between. This CDR3 is 20 amino acids long. The CDR3 spells CAIRMAPGHLTRGPGNEQFF. In DNA form, the CDR3 reads TGTGCCATCAGGATGGCCCCGGGTCACCTTACTAGGGGTCCTGGAAATGAGCAGTTCTTC.

This clonotype was seen a few times. This chain links TRBV20-1 with TRBJ2-7, with TRBD2 matching over 9 bases. V shed 5 bases and J 0 bases; nucleotides not matched to a gene: 5. Germline CDR1 is DFQATT and CDR2 is SNEGSKA (reference sequence). The CDR3 has 14 residues. The DNA of the CDR3 is TGCAGTGCTCAGCGGGGGGTGATCTCCTACGAGCAGTACTTC. Residues: CSAQRGVISYEQYF.

This chain uses TRBV12-3 or TRBV12-4 with TRBJ2-6; no clear D. The CDR3 contains 17 residues. V gave up 1 base and J gave up 0 bases, with 10 bases separating them. The CDR3 region is CASSLGPRSSGANVLTF. The CDR3 coding sequence is TGTGCCAGCAGTTTAGGCCCGCGAAGCTCTGGGGCCAACGTCCTGACTTTC.